The following is a T cell receptor beta chain sequence with its context. The antigen remains unidentified. The cohort excluded patients with autoimmune disease history or systemic immunosuppression. These data originate in a study of OX40 agonist ivuxolimab in advanced cancers. General study points: It was also the case that some nonresponders had low normalized T-cell clonal expansion. The antigen specificity of the peripheral T cells (those that were expanded) was not determined. Within 6 weeks, CD4+ and CD8+ blood T cells expanded clonally at 0.1 to 3.0 mg/kg.

The table came from immunoSEQ multiplex PCR; TCRdb's copy has only in-frame clones and leaves some out. The table shows 61,000 or so clones, with around 86% occurring only once. CDR1 and CDR2 from the germline V gene are SGHRS and YFSETQ. Trimming took off 4 bases at V and 7 bases at J, with 14 bases between the two ends. The CDR3 has 13 amino acids. Specimen: CD4+ or CD8+ T cells sorted from blood, collected in a trial of the OX40 agonist ivuxolimab. This rearrangement joins TRBV5-1 to TRBJ1-2, with D perhaps matching TRBD1 (5 bases). The source of this sequence is an adult with an advanced solid tumor such as melanoma, head and neck, liver or kidney cancer. The CDR3 coding sequence is TGCGCCAGCAGCAGAAAGCAGGGATCTGGCTACACCTTC. Protein sequence: CASSRKQGSGYTF.